The clone carrying this TCR beta chain was found a few times. No antigen is known for it. This sample was included in a study of T cell repertoires in cytomegalovirus infection. Whole-study context: Used in the study were CMV epitopes, some recently identified and HLA-C-restricted, others well-studied and HLA-B-restricted. Matching HLA type and CMV infection were both indicated by public TCR beta signatures.

MiXCR, applied by TCRdb to the reads, yields one record per CDR3 protein. The sample comprises about 700,000 distinct CDR3 sequences, roughly a third of which are singletons, and 15% to 20% rests with the top ten. The CDR3 extends over 14 amino acids. V was trimmed by 3 bases and J by 5 bases, leaving 8 bases between them. The germline V gene has CDR1 ENHRY and CDR2 SYGVKD. General study points: Dominating the ex vivo response were TCR beta clonotypes that were CMV-specific and HLA-C-restricted. Cumulative public TCR beta family frequency identified CMV carriers with the relevant HLA.

The V call is TRBV10-3, the J call TRBJ1-6; D gene unclear. The sample in question was cultured PBMCs, obtained from culture after CMV antigen stimulation. The sequence was obtained from a human donor in good health (CMV status not recorded). Some clones in this sample may be carry-over from other donors' samples. CDR3 amino acids: CAISDGYNNSPLHF. The CDR3, as DNA: TGTGCCATCAGTGACGGTTACAATAATTCACCCCTCCACTTT.